Following are 21 T cell receptor beta chains from one sample sequenced in a study of graft-versus-host responses after intestinal transplantation (dated by TCRdb to about 2021). This specimen's time point label, per the study, means: cells obtained before transplantation from donor or recipient. Library creation used the immunoSEQ multiplex PCR assay. The clones in this table, taken by TCRdb from immuneACCESS, are in-frame only. Not every clone is retained; where verified, under half of the shortfall comes from an unresolved V gene, and the cause of the rest is unknown. The table for this sample lists over 75,000 clones; around 92% of them were counted only once. The ten largest clones add up to over 0.055% of the sample. For these receptors, no antigen is known. This material consisted of unstimulated CD8+ T cells sorted from spleen or lymph node cells, taken before transplant. Receptor source: a human donor who was the organ donor for an intestinal transplant.

The rearrangement uses TRBV30 and TRBJ2-7, with 10 bases fitting TRBD1. The length of the CDR3 is 13 residues. The germline gives CDR1 GTSNPN, CDR2 SVGIG (reference sequence). J gave up 6 bases and V 2 bases, and 4 bases lay outside the gene matches. The CDR3 coding sequence is TGTGCCTGGAGTACCGGGACAGGGGCCGAGCAGTACTTC. Protein product: CAWSTGTGAEQYF.

The rearrangement joins TRBV6-1 to TRBJ2-5; TRBD2 matches 7 bases. The CDR3 runs 16 residues. Germline V gene lookup returns CDR1 MNHNS and CDR2 SASEGT. Trimming cost V 3 bases and J 5 bases; bases outside gene matches: 12. CDR3 sequence: CASSDTGGAGWETQYF. CDR3 in DNA: TGTGCCAGCAGTGACACCGGAGGAGCGGGGTGGGAGACCCAGTACTTC.

V gene TRBV7-8 combines with J gene TRBJ2-5, with D possibly matching TRBD1 (5 bases). This CDR3 has 13 amino acids. The V gene's germline CDR1 is SGHVS and CDR2 FQNEAQ. With 3 bases removed from V and 5 bases from J, the gap between germline ends came to 10 bases. This CDR3 reads CASSFSKGETQYF. The CDR3, as DNA: TGTGCCAGCAGCTTTTCAAAGGGGGAGACCCAGTACTTC.

The gene calls are TRBV30 and TRBJ2-7, with D tentatively TRBD2 (5 bases). V was clipped by 3 bases and J by 3 bases, with 12 bases between them. The CDR3 consists of 13 residues. CDR1 and CDR2 (germline): GTSNPN, SVGIG (reference sequence). Here the CDR3 reads CAWRGFSVYEQYF. The CDR3 bases are TGTGCCTGGAGAGGATTTAGCGTCTACGAGCAGTACTTC.

This chain connects TRBV18 to TRBJ1-1; perhaps TRBD1 as D (6 bases). The ends were cut back, 2 bases at V and 5 bases at J, with 12 bases in the middle. The CDR3 is 14 residues long. Germline loops: CDR1 KGHSH, CDR2 LQKENI. CDR3 amino acids: CASSPSGGRTEAFF. DNA of the CDR3: TGTGCCAGCTCACCATCGGGGGGCCGAACTGAAGCTTTCTTT. Looking up the rest from reference TRBV18 and TRBJ1-1 gives the full variable domain: NAGVMQNPRHLVRRRGQEARLRCSPMKGHSHVYWYRQLPEEGLKFMVYLQKENIIDESGMPKERFSAEFPKEGPSILRIQQVVRGDSAAYFCASSPSGGRTEAFFGQGTRLTVV.

This sequence joins TRBV7-9 and TRBJ2-5; TRBD1 matches 8 bases. There are 15 residues in the CDR3. From germline, CDR1 is SEHNR and CDR2 FQNEAQ (reference sequence). V trimming: 3 bases; J trimming: 4 bases; junction bases outside the gene matches: 7. Here the CDR3 DNA reads TGTGCCAGCAGCTTTTCGGCAGGGGGCCTAGAGACCCAGTACTTC. Translating gives CASSFSAGGLETQYF.

This rearrangement joins TRBV30 to TRBJ2-1, with 9 bases aligning to TRBD1. Trimming took 3 bases from V and 4 from J; bases not matched to a gene: 4. The CDR3 is made up of 14 amino acids. Germline V gives CDR1 GTSNPN, CDR2 SVGIG (reference sequence). The CDR3 DNA reads as TGTGCCTGGAGCACCGGGACAGGGTACAATGAGCAGTTCTTC. It yields the protein CAWSTGTGYNEQFF.

The V call is TRBV11-2, the J call TRBJ2-7; tentative D call: TRBD2 (6 bases). Germline CDR1 reads SGHAT; CDR2 reads FQNNGV. V shed 5 bases and J shed 2 bases, with 13 bases lying between them. This CDR3 is 14 amino acids long. Here the CDR3 reads CASSILTSAYEQYF. As DNA, the CDR3 is TGTGCCAGCAGCATACTGACTAGTGCCTACGAGCAGTACTTC.

The chain combines TRBV2 with TRBJ1-4; 10 positions agree with TRBD1. The trim removed 6 bases at V and 5 bases at J, leaving 18 bases unmatched. Germline CDR1 reads SNHLY; CDR2 reads FYNNEI. The CDR3 runs 19 residues. In DNA form, the CDR3 reads TGTGCCAGCAGGGTTGGGACAGGGGATTTGAGGGCCTTAAATGAAAAACTGTTTTTT. Its translation: CASRVGTGDLRALNEKLFF.

DNA for the CDR3: TGTGCCAGCAGAGAGGGGGTTTACGAGCAGTACTTC. Translated, it gives CASREGVYEQYF. The chain has TRBV6-1 and TRBJ2-7, with a tentative D call TRBD1 (6 bases). The V and J ends lost 6 bases and 4 bases respectively, with 10 bases between them. Germline V gives CDR1 MNHNS, CDR2 SASEGT. The CDR3 runs 12 residues.

The chain has TRBV4-2 and TRBJ1-2; D not certain. Germline assignment: CDR1 LGHNA and CDR2 YNFKEQ. V lost 2 bases and J 8 bases, leaving 18 bases between the germline ends. CDR3 length equals 15 residues. The CDR3: CASSQNGPTGRGYTF. The CDR3 nucleotides read TGTGCCAGCAGCCAAAACGGCCCTACGGGAAGGGGCTACACCTTC.

CDR3 DNA: TGTGCCAGCAGACCTGACAGGATGTATGGCTACACCTTC. Translation gives CASRPDRMYGYTF. The rearrangement uses TRBV7-9 and TRBJ1-2; D perhaps matches TRBD1 (6 bases). Germline V gives CDR1 SEHNR, CDR2 FQNEAQ (reference sequence). The CDR3 contains 13 residues. V was shortened by 6 bases and J by 5 bases, with 13 bases between the two germline ends. The full variable domain, rest sourced from reference TRBV7-9 and TRBJ1-2, is DTGVSQNPRHKITKRGQNVTFRCDPISEHNRLYWYRQTLGQGPEFLTYFQNEAQLEKSRLLSDRFSAERPKGSFSTLEIQRTEQGDSAMYLCASRPDRMYGYTFGSGTRLTVV.

V usage is TRBV11-1 and J usage is TRBJ2-7; TRBD2 matches 8 bases. Germline trimming cut 6 bases from V and 5 bases from J; bases unmatched to any gene: 12. The CDR3 is 15 amino acids. CDR1 SGHAT and CDR2 FQDESV come from the germline V gene (reference sequence). The CDR3 here is CASSPTSGRVDEQYF. CDR3 nucleotide sequence: TGTGCCAGCAGTCCTACTAGCGGAAGGGTGGACGAGCAGTACTTC.

The V call is TRBV9, the J call TRBJ1-2; 9 bases are shared with TRBD1. This CDR3 is 13 amino acids long. Trimming took 4 bases from V and 7 from J; bases not matched to a gene: 5. Germline CDR1 SGDLS, CDR2 YYNGEE. CDR3 in DNA: TGTGCCAGCAGCACAGGACAGGGGTCTGGCTACACCTTC. It encodes CASSTGQGSGYTF. The full variable domain, completed using reference TRBV9 and TRBJ1-2, is DSGVTQTPKHLITATGQRVTLRCSPRSGDLSVYWYQQSLDQGLQFLIQYYNGEERAKGNILERFSAQQFPDLHSELNLSSLELGDSALYFCASSTGQGSGYTFGSGTRLTVV.

The J gene is TRBJ1-5, the V gene TRBV2; D is undetermined. The CDR3 sequence is 13 residues long. The V gene's germline CDR1 is SNHLY and CDR2 FYNNEI. The ends were cut back, 8 bases at V and 7 bases at J, with 15 bases in the middle. This CDR3 is CASCETFGQPQHF. CDR3 nucleotide sequence: TGTGCCAGCTGCGAAACGTTCGGGCAGCCCCAGCATTTT. The full variable domain, in which reference TRBV2 and TRBJ1-5 provide the parts outside the CDR3, is EPEVTQTPSHQVTQMGQEVILRCVPISNHLYFYWYRQILGQKVEFLVSFYNNEISEKSEIFDDQFSVERPDGSNFTLKIRSTKLEDSAMYFCASCETFGQPQHFGDGTRLSIL.

The V gene is TRBV23-1, the J gene TRBJ1-1; TRBD1 agrees at 10 bases. TRBV23-1 carries the ORF label, with uncertain function. J lost 6 bases, V lost 4 bases, and 5 bases had no gene match. The CDR3 loop spans 14 amino acids. The chain's CDR3 is CASSLADRGPEAFF. DNA for the CDR3: TGCGCCAGCAGTCTAGCCGACAGGGGGCCTGAAGCTTTCTTT.

This rearrangement joins TRBV19 to TRBJ1-6; the D is unclear. V shed 4 bases and J shed 8 bases, with 21 bases lying between them. CDR3 size: 17 residues. Germline values: CDR1 LNHDA, CDR2 SQIVND (reference sequence). The CDR3 here is CASSTQTGPLADSPLHF. The CDR3 region has the DNA TGTGCCAGTAGTACTCAAACCGGTCCGCTCGCTGATTCACCCCTCCACTTT.

The table lists this clone with a count of one. The chain uses TRBV19 and TRBJ2-1, with 9 bases that match TRBD2. Germline-derived CDR1 and CDR2 are LNHDA and SQIVND (reference sequence). J was trimmed by 7 bases and V by 6 bases; bases with no gene match: 10. The CDR3 spans 15 residues. CDR3 in amino acids: CASRRHSGSENEQFF. The CDR3 DNA follows: TGTGCCAGTAGAAGACATAGCGGGAGTGAGAATGAGCAGTTCTTC.

J is TRBJ1-5 and V is TRBV19; D is ambiguous. The germline V gene encodes CDR1 LNHDA and CDR2 SQIVND (reference sequence). The CDR3 runs to 14 residues. The V gene lost 5 bases and the J gene lost 2 bases, with 10 bases spanning the gap. In nucleotides, the CDR3 is TGTGCCAGTAGTGTGGGCAACGGCAATCAGCCCCAGCATTTT. This codes for CASSVGNGNQPQHF.

This rearrangement joins TRBV5-4 to TRBJ2-3; 10 bases are shared with TRBD2. The CDR3 spans 17 residues. Per germline, CDR1 SGHNT and CDR2 YYREEE (reference sequence). After removal of 1 base from V and 6 bases from J, the junction contained 11 bases not matched to a gene. In DNA form, the CDR3 reads TGTGCCAGCAGCTTGTCTTGGCTAGCGGGAGTAGGGGATACGCAGTATTTT. This encodes CASSLSWLAGVGDTQYF.

V usage is TRBV28 and J usage is TRBJ2-7, with TRBD2 identical over 8 bases. V lost 3 bases, J lost 2 bases, and 3 bases stayed unmatched. Germline V gene lookup returns CDR1 MDHEN and CDR2 SYDVKM. The CDR3 has 14 amino acids. For the CDR3, the DNA is TGTGCCAGCAGTTTCAGCGGGAGTCCCTACGAGCAGTACTTC. Translation gives CASSFSGSPYEQYF.